These 18 T cell receptor beta chains came from one sample sequenced in a study of blood T cell repertoires in COVID-19. TCRdb keeps only in-frame clones here, not all; method: immunoSEQ multiplex PCR. The data hold roughly 100,000 clones, with 87% observed a single time. Material: peripheral blood. The origin of the receptors is a man aged 45-60 years in a cohort sampled during active COVID-19.

The chain carries TRBV9 and TRBJ1-1, with TRBD1 identical over 7 bases. This CDR3 contains 14 residues. Trimming took 4 bases from V and 8 from J; bases not matched to a gene: 11. Germline lookup yields CDR1 SGDLS and CDR2 YYNGEE. The CDR3 nucleotides are TGTGCCAGCAGCCCATTAGGGGGGACAGAAGAAGCTTTCTTT. This sequence encodes CASSPLGGTEEAFF.

A single count supports this clone. The chain has TRBV12-3 or TRBV12-4 and TRBJ2-7; 7 bases align to TRBD1. This CDR3 comprises 13 residues. Trimming removed 5 bases from V and 3 bases from J; junction bases left unmatched: 4. The CDR3 sequence is CASSLGQDYEQYF. As DNA, the CDR3 is TGTGCCAGCAGTCTAGGACAGGACTACGAGCAGTACTTC.

The chain joins TRBV15 to TRBJ2-1, with a tentative D call TRBD1 (5 bases). Germline V gene lookup returns CDR1 LNHNV and CDR2 YYDKDF (reference sequence). CDR3 length: 17 residues. The V and J ends lost 1 base and 6 bases respectively, with 19 bases between them. The CDR3 region is CATSRGPRTQGGNEQFF. In DNA form, the CDR3 reads TGTGCCACCAGCAGAGGGCCCAGGACCCAGGGTGGCAATGAGCAGTTCTTC.

V is TRBV11-2 and J is TRBJ1-5; 11 bases are shared with TRBD1. Losses at the gene ends were 8 bases for V and 2 bases for J; bases not matched to a gene: 5. From germline, CDR1 is SGHAT and CDR2 FQNNGV. The CDR3 covers 15 residues. The CDR3 reads CASAGGQGGNQPQHF. The CDR3 DNA reads TGTGCCAGCGCTGGGGGACAGGGGGGCAATCAGCCCCAGCATTTT.

This clone was seen a handful of times. The chain joins TRBV7-2 to TRBJ2-1, with 9 bases that match TRBD2. V shed 0 bases, J shed 4 bases, and the junction held 7 bases outside the gene matches. Germline V CDR1 and CDR2: SGHTA, FQGNSA. The CDR3 length is 17 residues. The CDR3 coding sequence is TGTGCCAGCAGCTTAGCGTTTAGCGGGGGACGATACAATGAGCAGTTCTTC. Its protein product is CASSLAFSGGRYNEQFF.

The rearrangement links TRBV6-5 to TRBJ2-7; D possibly corresponds to TRBD2 (6 bases). The germline V gene has CDR1 MNHEY and CDR2 SVGAGI. The CDR3 is made up of 14 amino acids. The germline V and J ends were trimmed by 6 bases and 0 bases, with 12 bases remaining between them. The CDR3: CASSRDWSSYEQYV. CDR3 DNA: TGTGCCAGCAGCCGGGACTGGAGCTCCTACGAGCAGTACGTC.

This sequence joins TRBV4-1 and TRBJ1-1, with D perhaps matching TRBD1 (6 bases). The germline V and J ends were trimmed by 4 bases and 5 bases, with 11 bases remaining between them. The CDR3 is 13 residues long. CDR1 is MGHRA, CDR2 YSYEKL, per germline. The CDR3 here is CASSRSQGTEAFF. The CDR3 nucleotides read TGCGCCAGCAGCCGGAGTCAGGGGACTGAAGCTTTCTTT.

The chain recombines TRBV11-1 with TRBJ2-1; 8 positions match TRBD2. The V and J ends lost 3 bases and 4 bases, in that order; junction bases with no gene match: 5. The CDR3 length is 15 residues. CDR1 is SGHAT, CDR2 FQDESV, per germline (reference sequence). CDR3 in amino acids: CASSFSGGRYNEQFF. CDR3 nucleotides: TGTGCCAGCAGCTTTTCGGGGGGGCGTTACAATGAGCAGTTCTTC.

The chain combines TRBV7-8 with TRBJ1-2; a weak D match, TRBD1 (5 bases). Germline assignment: CDR1 SGHVS and CDR2 FQNEAQ. Trimming left V 4 bases short and J 8 bases short, with 20 bases between. There are 15 residues in the CDR3. The DNA for the CDR3 is TGTGCCAGCAGCTCCAATCCCGGTGGGTCAGGGGGCTACACCTTC. Translated, it gives CASSSNPGGSGGYTF.

This rearrangement joins TRBV4-3 to TRBJ2-1, with D possibly being TRBD2 (7 bases). Looked up from germline, CDR1 is LGHNA and CDR2 is YSLEER. Trimming shortened V by 4 bases and J by 0 bases, and 19 bases separated the two germline ends. This CDR3 is 18 amino acids long. This CDR3 reads CASSRVQGGGSSYNEQFF. The CDR3 DNA reads TGCGCCAGCAGCCGTGTCCAGGGAGGGGGTAGCTCCTACAATGAGCAGTTCTTC.

CDR3 protein: CASSEGIAATYEQYV. CDR3 sequence (DNA): TGTGCCAGCAGTGAAGGGATAGCCGCCACCTACGAGCAGTACGTC. V usage is TRBV2 and J usage is TRBJ2-7; D is uncertain. The V end was cut by 1 base, the J end by 2 bases, with 12 bases between. Germline CDR1 SNHLY, CDR2 FYNNEI. The CDR3 has 15 amino acids.

This chain joins TRBV29-1 and TRBJ2-5; perhaps TRBD2 as D (5 bases). V lost 4 bases and J 5 bases, leaving 14 bases between the germline ends. The CDR3 sequence is 13 residues long. Germline-derived CDR1 and CDR2 are SQVTM and ANQGSEA. Here the CDR3 DNA reads TGCAGCGTTGTAGGTCCCCGCGGGGAGACCCAGTACTTC. It is translated as CSVVGPRGETQYF.

The genes are TRBV9 and TRBJ2-3, with 10 positions matching TRBD2. The CDR3 runs 16 residues. V lost 1 base, J lost 2 bases, and 4 bases stayed unmatched. The V gene's germline CDR1 is SGDLS and CDR2 YYNGEE. In DNA form, the CDR3 reads TGTGCCAGCAGCGTACTAGCGGGGGCCAACACAGATACGCAGTATTTT. Encoded protein: CASSVLAGANTDTQYF.

The chain uses TRBV6-5 and TRBJ2-1; TRBD2 aligns across 9 bases. Germline assignment: CDR1 MNHEY and CDR2 SVGAGI. This CDR3 has 15 amino acids. Germline trimming cut 4 bases from V and 7 bases from J; bases unmatched to any gene: 8. The CDR3 loop is CASSSAGAGGNEQFF. The CDR3 DNA reads TGTGCCAGCAGTTCCGCAGGGGCGGGGGGGAATGAGCAGTTCTTC.

The CDR3 DNA reads as TGTGCCAGCAGCCAAGCCCTCAGGGGTGGGAATGAAAAACTGTTTTTT. It translates to CASSQALRGGNEKLFF. The chain recombines TRBV4-2 with TRBJ1-4, with D possibly being TRBD1 (6 bases). CDR3 length equals 16 residues. Germline lookup yields CDR1 LGHNA and CDR2 YNFKEQ. V dropped 1 base and J dropped 5 bases, with 14 bases sitting between them.

The V and J genes are TRBV3-1 (or the pseudogene TRBV3-2) and TRBJ2-1; 9 bases align to TRBD2. The CDR3 length is 15 residues. The V gene end was trimmed by 3 bases and the J gene end by 9 bases; junction bases not matched to a gene: 9. Germline lookup yields CDR1 LGHDT and CDR2 YNNKEL (reference sequence). The CDR3 protein is CASSQAQGLALEQFF. Written as DNA, the CDR3 is TGTGCCAGCAGCCAGGCCCAGGGACTAGCTCTTGAGCAGTTCTTC.

V gene TRBV19 combines with J gene TRBJ1-1, with a possible D match to TRBD1 (5 bases). Trimming left V 3 bases short and J 3 bases short, with 8 bases between. The CDR3 length is 13 residues. Germline V lookup: CDR1 LNHDA, CDR2 SQIVND (reference sequence). CDR3 protein: CASSMGRDTEAFF. The CDR3 nucleotides are TGTGCCAGTAGTATGGGCAGGGACACTGAAGCTTTCTTT.

The J gene is TRBJ2-7, the V gene TRBV28, with TRBD1 matching over 8 bases. V was pared by 7 bases and J by 5 bases, with 10 bases of the junction left unmatched. CDR3 length: 14 residues. Germline-derived CDR1 and CDR2 are MDHEN and SYDVKM. The chain's CDR3 is CASKTQGAHDEQYF. The CDR3 DNA follows: TGTGCCAGCAAAACCCAGGGGGCTCATGACGAGCAGTACTTC.